This T cell receptor (beta chain) was found in a study of blood T cell repertoires in COVID-19. Study details: Collection of acute and convalescent COVID-19 samples took place in the United States, Italy and Spain. From T cells, B-cell-depleted T cells, or PBMCs came the material, which was cDNA or gDNA.

This CDR3 has 15 residues. The germline V gene has CDR1 SGHDT and CDR2 YYEEEE. The V gene lost 0 bases and the J gene lost 0 bases, with 7 bases spanning the gap. Authors' processing steps: Amplification with reference gene primers provided the estimates of nucleated cell counts. Only in-frame clones appear in the TCRdb table, and some are missing; sequencing was by immunoSEQ multiplex PCR. The V and J calls and clone size come from that table; D and trimming were worked out from the DNA. Among about 43,000 clones listed, roughly 90% were seen once. The J gene is TRBJ1-3, the V gene TRBV5-6; no reliable D call. Input material: peripheral blood. The TCR sequence derives from a man in his 60s with active COVID-19. The CDR3 DNA sequence: TGTGCCAGCAGCTTGGACCCCTACTCTGGAAACACCATATATTTT. Its protein is CASSLDPYSGNTIYF.